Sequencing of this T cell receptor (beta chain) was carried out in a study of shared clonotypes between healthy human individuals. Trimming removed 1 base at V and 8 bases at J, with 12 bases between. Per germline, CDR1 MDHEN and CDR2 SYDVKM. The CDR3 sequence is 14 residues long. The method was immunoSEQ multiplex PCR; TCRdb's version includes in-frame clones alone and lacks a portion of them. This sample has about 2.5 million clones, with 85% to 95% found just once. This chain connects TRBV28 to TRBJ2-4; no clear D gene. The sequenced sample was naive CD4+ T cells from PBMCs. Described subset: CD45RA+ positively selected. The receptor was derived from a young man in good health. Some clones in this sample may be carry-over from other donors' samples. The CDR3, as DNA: TGTGCCAGCAGTTTATTGGCCAATAGGGACATTCAGTACTTC. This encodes CASSLLANRDIQYF.